Listed below are T cell receptor beta chains from one sample, sequenced in a study of T cell responses to AZD1222 COVID-19 vaccine. Libraries were prepared by immunoSEQ multiplex PCR; TCRdb keeps only in-frame clonotypes and omits some of them. The repertoire consists of approximately 180,000 clones, with roughly nine tenths occurring once and the leading ten covering 3.6%. The starting material was peripheral blood, obtained 28 days after the second dose of the MenACWY control vaccine. Every receptor here comes from an adult who received the MenACWY meningococcal vaccine as a control. CDR3s include the opening cysteine and the closing phenylalanine or tryptophan. Fields, in order: J gene, clone size, CDR3 length, D gene, V gene, CDR3 DNA, CDR3 protein. A D gene is named only where the DNA matches it firmly. Not every row has a clone size; where given, it reads once, few, many or a size class.

j_gene: TRBJ1-5; abundance: .; len: 15; d_gene: .; v_gene: TRBV12-2; CDR3nt: TGTGCAAGTCGCTATTCTGAGGGAAGCAATCAGCCCCAGCATTTT; CDR3aa: CASRYSEGSNQPQHF
j_gene: TRBJ2-3; abundance: .; len: 15; d_gene: .; v_gene: TRBV21-1; CDR3nt: TGTGCCAGCAGCAAAGGAGGGGGCGGGTCAGATACGCAGTATTTT; CDR3aa: CASSKGGGGSDTQYF
j_gene: TRBJ2-5; abundance: .; len: 13; d_gene: .; v_gene: TRBV7-8; CDR3nt: TGTGCCAGCAGCTTAATGGCTTATGAGACCCAGTACTTC; CDR3aa: CASSLMAYETQYF
j_gene: TRBJ1-2; abundance: .; len: 16; d_gene: TRBD1; v_gene: TRBV9; CDR3nt: TGTGCCAGCAGCAAGGGACAGGTGGGGTTTCACTATGGCTACACCTTC; CDR3aa: CASSKGQVGFHYGYTF
j_gene: TRBJ2-1; abundance: .; len: 15; d_gene: .; v_gene: TRBV6-5; CDR3nt: TGTGCCAGCAGTTACTCGAGGGCAGGGAGGTTACCGAAGTTCTTC; CDR3aa: CASSYSRAGRLPKFF
j_gene: TRBJ1-5; abundance: .; len: 16; d_gene: TRBD1; v_gene: TRBV7-9; CDR3nt: TGTGCCAGCGGCACCGGGACAGGGGGCGCAGGACAGCCCCAGCATTTT; CDR3aa: CASGTGTGGAGQPQHF
j_gene: TRBJ2-7; abundance: .; len: 14; d_gene: .; v_gene: TRBV12-5; CDR3nt: TGTGCTAGTGGTCTTGGTACTGGGGGATACGAGCAGTACTTC; CDR3aa: CASGLGTGGYEQYF
j_gene: TRBJ1-1; abundance: once; len: 14; d_gene: .; v_gene: TRBV2; CDR3nt: TGTGCCAGCAGTGAGCGGGAAATGAACACTGAAGCTTTCTTT; CDR3aa: CASSEREMNTEAFF
j_gene: TRBJ1-4; abundance: .; len: 15; d_gene: TRBD1; v_gene: TRBV4-2; CDR3nt: TGTGCCAGCAGCCAGGTTTGGGACAGGGATGAAAAACTGTTTTTT; CDR3aa: CASSQVWDRDEKLFF
j_gene: TRBJ1-3; abundance: .; len: 19; d_gene: .; v_gene: TRBV7-8; CDR3nt: TGTGCCAGCAGCGTAGGCGTGTTCTGGACCCCCGACTCTGGAAACACCATATATTTT; CDR3aa: CASSVGVFWTPDSGNTIYF
j_gene: TRBJ1-2; abundance: .; len: 12; d_gene: .; v_gene: TRBV28; CDR3nt: TGTGCCAGCAAAGTCGGGGGGCGAGGCTACACCTTC; CDR3aa: CASKVGGRGYTF
j_gene: TRBJ1-5; abundance: .; len: 14; d_gene: .; v_gene: TRBV5-8; CDR3nt: TGTGCCAGCAGCCAGGACAGTAAAAATCAGCCCCAGCATTTT; CDR3aa: CASSQDSKNQPQHF
j_gene: TRBJ2-2; abundance: .; len: 17; d_gene: .; v_gene: TRBV7-2; CDR3nt: TGTGCCAGCAGCTTACCCCCCTCGGGGGCGCGCACCGGGGAGCTGTTTTTT; CDR3aa: CASSLPPSGARTGELFF
j_gene: TRBJ1-2; abundance: .; len: 14; d_gene: .; v_gene: TRBV6-4; CDR3nt: TGTGCCAGCACCCCGTTTCCGGGACAATATGGCTACACCTTC; CDR3aa: CASTPFPGQYGYTF
j_gene: TRBJ1-2; abundance: .; len: 15; d_gene: .; v_gene: TRBV7-2; CDR3nt: TGTGCCAGCAGCTTAAATAGGCTAGGGTCGGCTGGCTACACCTTC; CDR3aa: CASSLNRLGSAGYTF
j_gene: TRBJ2-2; abundance: .; len: 17; d_gene: TRBD1; v_gene: TRBV6-2/TRBV6-3; CDR3nt: TGTGCCAGCAGTTACTCGCCGGGACAGAACCCCACCGGGGAGCTGTTTTTT; CDR3aa: CASSYSPGQNPTGELFF
j_gene: TRBJ2-1; abundance: .; len: 15; d_gene: TRBD2; v_gene: TRBV18; CDR3nt: TGTGCCAGCTCACCGAACGGACTAGCGGACAATGAGCAGTTCTTC; CDR3aa: CASSPNGLADNEQFF
j_gene: TRBJ1-5; abundance: .; len: 13; d_gene: .; v_gene: TRBV28; CDR3nt: TGTGCCAGCATCCCCGGGTCGAATCAGCCCCAGCATTTT; CDR3aa: CASIPGSNQPQHF
j_gene: TRBJ1-1; abundance: .; len: 15; d_gene: .; v_gene: TRBV11-3; CDR3nt: TGTGCCAGCTCGCGGCCGGGGTTGGGGAACACTGAAGCTTTCTTT; CDR3aa: CASSRPGLGNTEAFF
j_gene: TRBJ2-7; abundance: .; len: 16; d_gene: TRBD2; v_gene: TRBV14; CDR3nt: TGTGCCAGCAGCCAAGCGGGGGGGGTTCTCCTCTACGAGCAGTACTTC; CDR3aa: CASSQAGGVLLYEQYF
j_gene: TRBJ2-1; abundance: .; len: 13; d_gene: .; v_gene: TRBV15; CDR3nt: TGTGCCACCAGCAGAGATACGGTGAATGAGCAGTTCTTC; CDR3aa: CATSRDTVNEQFF
j_gene: TRBJ2-3; abundance: .; len: 12; d_gene: .; v_gene: TRBV19; CDR3nt: TGTGCCAGTAGTATAGAGAGGGGTCCGCAGTATTTT; CDR3aa: CASSIERGPQYF
j_gene: TRBJ2-1; abundance: .; len: 15; d_gene: TRBD2; v_gene: TRBV2; CDR3nt: TGTGCCAGCAGTTTAGCGGGAAGCTCCTACAATGAGCAGTTCTTC; CDR3aa: CASSLAGSSYNEQFF
j_gene: TRBJ2-2; abundance: .; len: 14; d_gene: .; v_gene: TRBV27; CDR3nt: TGTGCCATTCGGCGGACACCGAACACCGGGGAGCTGTTTTTT; CDR3aa: CAIRRTPNTGELFF
j_gene: TRBJ2-7; abundance: once; len: 16; d_gene: TRBD1; v_gene: TRBV5-1; CDR3nt: TGCGCCAGCAGCTTGGCGGGACAGGAGTTTTTCTACGAGCAGTACTTC; CDR3aa: CASSLAGQEFFYEQYF
j_gene: TRBJ1-5; abundance: .; len: 17; d_gene: TRBD1; v_gene: TRBV19; CDR3nt: TGTGCCAGTAGTATAATCATCCCCGACAGGGAAAATCAGCCCCAGCATTTT; CDR3aa: CASSIIIPDRENQPQHF
j_gene: TRBJ1-2; abundance: .; len: 14; d_gene: .; v_gene: TRBV15; CDR3nt: TGTGCCACCAGCAGAGTAAGGGACGGGGTTTCCTATCACTTC; CDR3aa: CATSRVRDGVSYHF
j_gene: TRBJ2-2; abundance: once; len: 17; d_gene: .; v_gene: TRBV21-1; CDR3nt: TGTGCCAGCAGCAGGAAGACTAGCGGGAGATCCGCCGGGGAGCTGTTTTTT; CDR3aa: CASSRKTSGRSAGELFF
j_gene: TRBJ2-7; abundance: .; len: 14; d_gene: .; v_gene: TRBV7-9; CDR3nt: TGTGCCAGCAGCTTAGTTGGCGTCTTCTACGAGCAGTACTTC; CDR3aa: CASSLVGVFYEQYF
j_gene: TRBJ2-7; abundance: .; len: 14; d_gene: .; v_gene: TRBV5-6; CDR3nt: TGTGCCAGCAGCTTGACCGGAATCCGCTACGAGCAGTACTTC; CDR3aa: CASSLTGIRYEQYF
j_gene: TRBJ2-1; abundance: few; len: 15; d_gene: .; v_gene: TRBV7-9; CDR3nt: TGTGCCAGCAGCTTACAGTCTCACAGGGCTAATGAGCAGTTCTTC; CDR3aa: CASSLQSHRANEQFF
j_gene: TRBJ1-2; abundance: once; len: 13; d_gene: .; v_gene: TRBV14; CDR3nt: TGTGCCAGCAGCCAAGTTTTAGGATATGGCTACACCTTC; CDR3aa: CASSQVLGYGYTF
j_gene: TRBJ1-4; abundance: .; len: 13; d_gene: .; v_gene: TRBV6-5; CDR3nt: TGTGCCAGCAGTCGGCCCACGCATGAAAAACTGTTTTTT; CDR3aa: CASSRPTHEKLFF
j_gene: TRBJ1-2; abundance: .; len: 14; d_gene: .; v_gene: TRBV2; CDR3nt: TGTGCCAGCAGTGAAATCAGGGGACCTTATGGCTACACCTTC; CDR3aa: CASSEIRGPYGYTF
j_gene: TRBJ1-6; abundance: .; len: 13; d_gene: .; v_gene: TRBV30; CDR3nt: TGTGCCTGGAGTGTCCAGGGCTCCGAAGTCCTCCACTTT; CDR3aa: CAWSVQGSEVLHF
j_gene: TRBJ2-7; abundance: .; len: 12; d_gene: .; v_gene: TRBV11-3; CDR3nt: TGTGCCAGCAGCCCTCGAGCCTACGAGCAGTACTTC; CDR3aa: CASSPRAYEQYF
j_gene: TRBJ1-2; abundance: .; len: 12; d_gene: .; v_gene: TRBV19; CDR3nt: TGTGCCAGTAGCCCGACGGTGTATGGCTACACCTTC; CDR3aa: CASSPTVYGYTF
j_gene: TRBJ1-2; abundance: once; len: 14; d_gene: .; v_gene: TRBV27; CDR3nt: TGTGCCAGCAGTTTACGAGGGTTCGCTAGCGGCTACACCTTC; CDR3aa: CASSLRGFASGYTF
j_gene: TRBJ2-5; abundance: .; len: 15; d_gene: .; v_gene: TRBV5-8; CDR3nt: TGTGCCAGCAGCTCCGAGGGGAGACGTGGGGAGACCCAGTACTTC; CDR3aa: CASSSEGRRGETQYF
j_gene: TRBJ2-7; abundance: many; len: 15; d_gene: .; v_gene: TRBV9; CDR3nt: TGTGCCAGCAGCGTAGAGCCAGAGAACTCCTACGAGCAGTACTTC; CDR3aa: CASSVEPENSYEQYF
j_gene: TRBJ2-1; abundance: .; len: 14; d_gene: TRBD2; v_gene: TRBV20-1; CDR3nt: TGCAGTGCTAGTGAGCTAGCGGGAGCGGGTGAGCAGTTCTTC; CDR3aa: CSASELAGAGEQFF
j_gene: TRBJ1-1; abundance: once; len: 15; d_gene: .; v_gene: TRBV30; CDR3nt: TGTGCCTGGAGTGTATCGGGCAGGGATGTCGCTGAAGCTTTCTTT; CDR3aa: CAWSVSGRDVAEAFF
j_gene: TRBJ1-2; abundance: once; len: 14; d_gene: TRBD1; v_gene: TRBV7-2; CDR3nt: TGTGCCAGCAGTCTGACAGGGGGCGCTTATGGCTACACCTTC; CDR3aa: CASSLTGGAYGYTF
j_gene: TRBJ2-1; abundance: .; len: 15; d_gene: TRBD2; v_gene: TRBV14; CDR3nt: TGTGCCAGCAGCCAAGCGGGTAGCGGGAGGCTGGAGCAGTTCTTC; CDR3aa: CASSQAGSGRLEQFF
j_gene: TRBJ2-7; abundance: .; len: 15; d_gene: TRBD1; v_gene: TRBV7-6; CDR3nt: TGTGCCAGCAGCTTAGTCACCGGGACAGGCTACGAGCAGTACTTC; CDR3aa: CASSLVTGTGYEQYF
j_gene: TRBJ1-6; abundance: .; len: 13; d_gene: .; v_gene: TRBV25-1; CDR3nt: TGTGCCAGCAGTGAATCGACGGGTTCACCCCTCCACTTT; CDR3aa: CASSESTGSPLHF
j_gene: TRBJ2-2; abundance: .; len: 14; d_gene: .; v_gene: TRBV18; CDR3nt: TGTGCCAGCTCACCAGGACTCCACACCGGGGAGCTGTTTTTT; CDR3aa: CASSPGLHTGELFF
j_gene: TRBJ2-4; abundance: .; len: 16; d_gene: .; v_gene: TRBV11-3; CDR3nt: TGTGCCAGCAGCTCCCAGACAATCGGAAGAATCAACATTCAGTACTTC; CDR3aa: CASSSQTIGRINIQYF
j_gene: TRBJ1-1; abundance: .; len: 16; d_gene: TRBD1; v_gene: TRBV5-6; CDR3nt: TGTGCCAGCAGCCGCGGGACAGTAATCATGAACACTGAAGCTTTCTTT; CDR3aa: CASSRGTVIMNTEAFF
j_gene: TRBJ2-7; abundance: .; len: 14; d_gene: .; v_gene: TRBV10-3; CDR3nt: TGTGCCATCACCCCCGGGACGGCATCCTACGAGCAGTACTTC; CDR3aa: CAITPGTASYEQYF
j_gene: TRBJ2-1; abundance: .; len: 15; d_gene: .; v_gene: TRBV11-3; CDR3nt: TGTGCCAGCAGCCCCGGCCGGGCCTCCTACAATGAGCAGTTCTTC; CDR3aa: CASSPGRASYNEQFF
j_gene: TRBJ1-1; abundance: .; len: 11; d_gene: .; v_gene: TRBV18; CDR3nt: TGTGCCAGCTCACCACTGGAGGGGGCTTTCTTT; CDR3aa: CASSPLEGAFF
j_gene: TRBJ1-1; abundance: .; len: 16; d_gene: .; v_gene: TRBV6-5; CDR3nt: TGTGCCAGCAGTTCGACGCAGGGTGGTGGTGGTACTGAAGCTTTCTTT; CDR3aa: CASSSTQGGGGTEAFF
j_gene: TRBJ2-7; abundance: .; len: 12; d_gene: TRBD1; v_gene: TRBV7-9; CDR3nt: TGTGCCAGCAGTTGGACAGGGTTGCCCAGTGTCTTC; CDR3aa: CASSWTGLPSVF
j_gene: TRBJ2-5; abundance: .; len: 14; d_gene: .; v_gene: TRBV6-2/TRBV6-3; CDR3nt: TGTGCCAGCAGTCCGGACTGGGTGGGAGAGACCCAGTACTTC; CDR3aa: CASSPDWVGETQYF
j_gene: TRBJ2-3; abundance: .; len: 14; d_gene: .; v_gene: TRBV9; CDR3nt: TGTGCCAGCAGCGTAGATCCACAGACAGATACGCAGTATTTT; CDR3aa: CASSVDPQTDTQYF
j_gene: TRBJ1-4; abundance: .; len: 14; d_gene: .; v_gene: TRBV19; CDR3nt: TGTGCCAGTAGTATTGGAGAGACTAATGAAAAACTGTTTTTT; CDR3aa: CASSIGETNEKLFF
j_gene: TRBJ2-7; abundance: .; len: 18; d_gene: TRBD2; v_gene: TRBV4-2; CDR3nt: TGTGCCAGCAGCCAAGATCTTCCGGGGCTAGCGGGAGCCTACGAGCAGTACTTC; CDR3aa: CASSQDLPGLAGAYEQYF
j_gene: TRBJ2-1; abundance: once; len: 15; d_gene: TRBD2; v_gene: TRBV29-1; CDR3nt: TGCAGCGTAGTGGGCGGGGGGGGATCCTACAATGAGCAGTTCTTC; CDR3aa: CSVVGGGGSYNEQFF